This TCR beta chain was documented in a study of naive and memory T cell subsets. The beta constant-region primer was an equimolar mix of two oligonucleotides covering TRBC1 and TRBC2. An oligonucleotide with the SP2 primer and a 12-nucleotide UMI was ligated to the cDNA 3' end. Via MiXCR, TCRdb re-called the UMI-ligation and nested PCR reads, giving one row per CDR3 protein. Among some 150,000 distinct CDR3 sequences listed, approximately 17% were seen once. Cells stained for CD3, CD4, CD8, CD45RA, CD27 and viability were sorted into four CD45RA/CD27 subsets. This clonotype has a count of ten or more. This CDR3 has 13 residues. V lost 7 bases and J lost 5; bases outside the gene matches: 8. Germline CDR1 SQVTM, CDR2 ANQGSEA.

Sequences were obtained from naive CD4+ T cells from blood. The rearrangement links TRBV29-1 to TRBJ2-5; 9 nucleotides line up with TRBD2. This receptor was obtained from a human donor in good health. The CDR3 region has the DNA TGCAGCGCAGAAATAGCGGGAGTGGAGACCCAGTACTTC. Its protein product is CSAEIAGVETQYF.